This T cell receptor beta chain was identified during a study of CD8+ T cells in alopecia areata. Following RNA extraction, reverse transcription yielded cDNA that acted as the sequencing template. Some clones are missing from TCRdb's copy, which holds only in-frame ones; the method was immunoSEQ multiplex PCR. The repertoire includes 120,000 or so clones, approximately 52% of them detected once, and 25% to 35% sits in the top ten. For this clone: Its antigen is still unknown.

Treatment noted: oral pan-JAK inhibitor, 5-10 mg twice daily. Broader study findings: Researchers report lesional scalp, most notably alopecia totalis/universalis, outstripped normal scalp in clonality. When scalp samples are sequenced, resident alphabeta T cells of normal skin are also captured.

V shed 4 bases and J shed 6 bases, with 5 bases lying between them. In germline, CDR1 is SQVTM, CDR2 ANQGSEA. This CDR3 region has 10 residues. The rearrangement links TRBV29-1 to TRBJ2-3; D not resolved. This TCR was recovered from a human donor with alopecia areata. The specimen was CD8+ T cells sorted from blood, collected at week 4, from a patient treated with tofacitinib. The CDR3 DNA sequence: TGCAGCGTTGCGTCGGATACGCAGTATTTT. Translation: CSVASDTQYF.